Listed below are T cell receptor beta chains from one sample, sequenced in a study of blood T cell repertoires in COVID-19. Clones were sequenced by immunoSEQ multiplex PCR, and TCRdb holds only the in-frame ones, with some missing. Counted here are about 7,100 clones, 80% to 90% occurring once; the ten biggest clones make up less than 11%. Material: peripheral blood. These receptors originate from a man aged 70 or older with active COVID-19. CDR3s include the opening cysteine and the closing phenylalanine or tryptophan. Each record gives: D gene, J gene, V gene, clone size, CDR3 DNA, CDR3 protein. A D gene is named only where the DNA matches it firmly. The size of a clone is reported for some rows only, either as once, few or many, or as a class for expanded clones.

D: NA; J: TRBJ2-1; V: TRBV6-5; size: NA; DNA: TGTGCCAGCAGCCTCATTAGCTGGGATGAGCAGTTCTTC; CDR3: CASSLISWDEQFF
D: NA; J: TRBJ1-2; V: TRBV7-2; size: NA; DNA: TGTGCCAGCAGCTTACGGGGGGCGCAAGGCTACACCTTC; CDR3: CASSLRGAQGYTF
D: TRBD1; J: TRBJ2-7; V: TRBV18; size: NA; DNA: TGTGCCAGCTCACCGGGACAGAGCATCTACGAGCAGTACTTC; CDR3: CASSPGQSIYEQYF
D: NA; J: TRBJ2-5; V: TRBV19; size: once; DNA: TGTGCCAGTAGTATGTGGCACCTCCAAGAGACCCAGTACTTC; CDR3: CASSMWHLQETQYF
D: NA; J: TRBJ2-5; V: TRBV4-1; size: NA; DNA: TGCGCCAGCAGCCAAGATTTCTACCGGCAGGGTAAGACCCAGTACTTC; CDR3: CASSQDFYRQGKTQYF
D: NA; J: TRBJ1-2; V: TRBV28; size: NA; DNA: TGTGCCAGCAGTTCCCCGGGCGGGGATGGCTACACCTTC; CDR3: CASSSPGGDGYTF
D: NA; J: TRBJ1-5; V: TRBV2; size: NA; DNA: TGTGCCAGCAGTGTGGGCAGGAGCGGTCAGCCCCAGCATTTT; CDR3: CASSVGRSGQPQHF
D: NA; J: TRBJ2-1; V: TRBV6-6; size: NA; DNA: TGTGCCAGCAGTCCCCCCATGTATATGGGGCGAAACTACAATGAGCAGTTCTTC; CDR3: CASSPPMYMGRNYNEQFF
D: NA; J: TRBJ1-1; V: TRBV5-5; size: NA; DNA: TGTGCCAGCAGCTTTGGGGGACTTGAAGCTTTCTTT; CDR3: CASSFGGLEAFF
D: TRBD1; J: TRBJ2-7; V: TRBV6-2/TRBV6-3; size: NA; DNA: TGTGCCAGCAGCCCCCGGGACAGGGCGTCCTACGAGCAGTACTTC; CDR3: CASSPRDRASYEQYF
D: NA; J: TRBJ1-1; V: TRBV5-5; size: NA; DNA: TGTGCCAGCAGCTTAGCGACGGCCACTGAAGCTTTCTTT; CDR3: CASSLATATEAFF
D: TRBD1; J: TRBJ1-6; V: TRBV2; size: NA; DNA: TGTGCCAGCAGTGAAAGGACAGGCAATAATTCACCCCTCCACTTT; CDR3: CASSERTGNNSPLHF
D: TRBD1; J: TRBJ2-5; V: TRBV7-8; size: NA; DNA: TGTGCCAGCAGCACGAGGACAGGCCACCAAGAGACCCAGTACTTC; CDR3: CASSTRTGHQETQYF
D: TRBD1; J: TRBJ2-2; V: TRBV19; size: NA; DNA: TGTGCCAGTGGGATCGGGACAGGGGATATCGGGGAGCTGTTTTTT; CDR3: CASGIGTGDIGELFF